The source of this T cell receptor (beta chain) is a study of blood T cell repertoires in COVID-19 (dated by TCRdb to 2020 to 2022). Context from the whole study: The collaborator samples originated in the United States, Italy and Spain and spanned the acute and convalescent phases of COVID-19. The material from the prospective study consisted of cDNA or gDNA derived from T cells, B-cell-depleted T cells, or PBMCs. The dataset comprised deeply sampled blood TCRbeta repertoires from subjects exposed to, actively infected with, or recovered from COVID-19. The repertoires were made available in a free public database intended to serve as a resource for research on the immune response to SARS-CoV-2. Samples came from the ongoing ImmuneRACE study (first 160 participants) plus 1,254 subjects from 6 global collaborators. The sample metadata nearly always contained a de-identified subject ID, COVID-19 status, age in years and sex. HLA class I and class II types, where available, came from metadata supplied by the sample provider rather than from assay-based typing. General conclusions and limits of the study: The quantity of clinical and demographic metadata differed by source and by participant and was supplied without curation.

Whole blood was collected in K2EDTA tubes by collaborating institutions according to the institutions' own protocols. For TCRbeta analysis, collaborator samples were shipped as frozen whole blood, as isolated PBMCs, or as DNA extracted from either sample type. TCRbeta CDR3 regions were amplified from genomic DNA by means of the immunoSEQ Assay, a bias-controlled multiplex PCR. On the study's bioinformatics: Nucleated cell counts per sample were estimated from amplification of reference gene primers within the assay. To quantify the absolute abundance of each unique TCRbeta CDR3 rearrangement, sequence reads were collapsed and filtered. Productive Simpson clonality was computed per sample as the square root of Simpson's diversity index over productive rearrangements. TCRdb stores this immuneACCESS table with in-frame sequences only. Part of the clones is absent; in the studies checked, under half of the shortfall reflects unresolved V genes, and no reason is known for the rest. The D gene and trimming were derived from the DNA, and the V and J assignments and clone size from that table. This sample gives 110,000 to 150,000 clones in total; roughly 87% of them show up just once. The top ten constitute less than 2% of the sample.

Remarks on this clone: The antigen this receptor binds is unknown. The input lacks base qualities; no much larger clone sits a single base away.

Reading from cysteine to phenylalanine, the CDR3 counts 14 amino acids. Only CDR3 DNA is held: 42 bases, read in frame from base 1. CDR1 and CDR2 (MNHEY, SVGAGI) derive from the germline V gene. V and J lose 5 bases and 9 bases, and a span of 14 bases separates them. The clonotype was recovered from a man between 70 and 80 years old with acute or convalescent COVID-19. The specimen sequenced was peripheral blood. The chain is encoded by TRBV6-5 joined to TRBJ1-6; possibly the D gene is TRBD1, per 5 matching bases. The bases are TGTGCCAGCAGTCCCGGGGGAAGTGGTTCACCCCTCCACTTT. Translated, it gives CASSPGGSGSPLHF.